Presented here are 14 T cell receptor beta chains from one specimen sequenced in a study of beta chain features in type 1 diabetes (dated by TCRdb to 2017 to 2018). The library was produced with the immunoSEQ multiplex PCR assay. All of the isolated RNA was reverse transcribed with the High Capacity cDNA Reverse Transcription Kit, so expressed TCRB transcripts were sequenced. TCRdb carries this immuneACCESS record with in-frame sequences only. Its versions omit some clonotypes, under half of them owing to an unresolved V gene in the studies checked, with the rest unexplained. The sample profile shows hundreds of thousands of clones; roughly 31% of them were found once. Of the sample, about 0.06% is held by the ten largest clones. Sequenced input: naive CD4+ T cells from blood. The sample's cell subset or site, from its label and the paper: true naive CD4+ T cells. These receptors came from a man younger than 30 in good health.

There are a few counts of this clone. This sequence joins TRBV10-3 and TRBJ1-1; no clear D gene. The CDR3 spans 15 residues. The V and J ends lost 9 bases and 5 bases respectively, with 22 bases between them. The germline V gene has CDR1 ENHRY and CDR2 SYGVKD. DNA for the CDR3: TGTGCCATGGCCAACTTCCACAGTTTTTCGACTGAAGCTTTCTTT. Amino acid sequence: CAMANFHSFSTEAFF.

V and J are TRBV25-1 and TRBJ2-5; perhaps TRBD2 as D (5 bases). Trimming pared 3 bases from V and 5 bases from J, leaving 13 bases between. CDR3 length: 14 residues. Germline V gene lookup returns CDR1 MGHDK and CDR2 SYGVNS. CDR3 nucleotides: TGTGCCAGCAGTGAGCTCACTAGTCGCGAGACCCAGTACTTC. This translates into CASSELTSRETQYF.

This clone occurred a few times. This rearrangement joins TRBV5-1 to TRBJ2-3; a possible D gene is TRBD1 (5 bases). V gave up 7 bases and J gave up 4 bases, with 13 bases separating them. This CDR3 comprises 13 residues. Germline loops: CDR1 SGHRS, CDR2 YFSETQ. This CDR3 is CASAVQGSDTQYF. CDR3 DNA sequence: TGCGCCAGCGCCGTTCAGGGTTCAGATACGCAGTATTTT.

The V and J genes are TRBV2 and TRBJ2-7; no clear D gene. V lost 5 bases and J 2 bases, leaving 7 bases between the germline ends. The germline V gene encodes CDR1 SNHLY and CDR2 FYNNEI. CDR3 length: 12 amino acids. In DNA form, the CDR3 reads TGTGCCAGCAGTACAAGAACCTACGAGCAGTACTTC. Protein product: CASSTRTYEQYF.

There are a few counts of this clone. The sample carries other DNA sequences with the same CDR3. The rearrangement uses TRBV9 and TRBJ2-3, with D hard to call. Germline V gives CDR1 SGDLS, CDR2 YYNGEE. V shed 0 bases and J shed 4 bases, with 3 bases lying between them. This CDR3 has 12 amino acids. In DNA form, the CDR3 reads TGTGCCAGCAGCGTAGTTGCAGATACGCAGTATTTT. It codes for CASSVVADTQYF.

The gene calls are TRBV29-1 and TRBJ2-1; TRBD2 aligns across 8 bases. Germline trimming cut 6 bases from V and 7 bases from J; bases unmatched to any gene: 11. Germline V gene sequence: CDR1 SQVTM, CDR2 ANQGSEA. This CDR3 has 14 residues. The chain's CDR3 is CSVEPRLARNEQFF. The CDR3 DNA is TGCAGCGTCGAGCCGAGACTAGCGAGGAATGAGCAGTTCTTC.

The V gene is TRBV6-6, the J gene TRBJ2-7; D possibly corresponds to TRBD1 (5 bases). V was cut by 5 bases and J by 3 bases, with 14 bases left in between. This CDR3 has 14 residues. The V gene's germline CDR1 is MNHNY and CDR2 SVGAGI (reference sequence). CDR3: CASSPDSARYEQYF. The CDR3 DNA is TGTGCCAGCAGTCCCGACAGCGCACGCTACGAGCAGTACTTC.

Only a few counts were recorded for this clone. The chain's CDR3 is CASSSPGVRAYEQYF. The CDR3 DNA is TGTGCCAGCAGTTCACCAGGGGTAAGGGCCTACGAGCAGTACTTC. V and J are TRBV7-2 and TRBJ2-7; weak D call: TRBD1 (6 bases). Germline CDR1 reads SGHTA; CDR2 reads FQGNSA. V was pared by 6 bases and J by 2 bases, with 17 bases between. This CDR3 has 15 amino acids.

The rearrangement joins TRBV6-5 to TRBJ2-3, with 10 bases aligning to TRBD2. This CDR3 region has 15 residues. J was trimmed by 6 bases and V by 4 bases; bases with no gene match: 7. Germline V gene sequence: CDR1 MNHEY, CDR2 SVGAGI. CDR3 in amino acids: CASSSASGSTDTQYF. The DNA of the CDR3 is TGTGCCAGCAGTTCTGCTAGCGGGAGTACTGATACGCAGTATTTT.

The chain has TRBV13 and TRBJ2-6; D possibly corresponds to TRBD2 (6 bases). The CDR3 extends over 17 amino acids. The ends were cut back, 5 bases at V and 0 bases at J, with 14 bases in the middle. The V gene's germline CDR1 is PRHDT and CDR2 FYEKMQ (reference sequence). Here the CDR3 reads CASSGAGLRSGANVLTF. CDR3 DNA: TGTGCCAGCAGCGGGGCGGGACTGCGCTCTGGGGCCAACGTCCTGACTTTC.

V gene TRBV7-6 combines with J gene TRBJ2-1; 8 bases match TRBD2. Germline CDR1 and CDR2: SGHVS and FNYEAQ. The V and J ends lost 4 bases and 1 base, in that order; junction bases with no gene match: 21. The CDR3 runs 21 residues. Here the CDR3 reads CASSSGEEGDSGKSSYNEQFF. The CDR3 DNA reads TGTGCCAGCAGCTCCGGCGAGGAGGGTGATAGCGGGAAGTCGTCCTACAATGAGCAGTTCTTC. The variable domain in full, with the rest retrieved from reference TRBV7-6 and TRBJ2-1, is GAGVSQSPRYKVTKRGQDVALRCDPISGHVSLYWYRQALGQGPEFLTYFNYEAQQDKSGLPNDRFSAERPEGSISTLTIQRTEQRDSAMYRCASSSGEEGDSGKSSYNEQFFGPGTRLTVL.

V and J are TRBV6-5 and TRBJ1-1; D might be TRBD1 (6 bases). V gave up 6 bases and J gave up 4 bases, with 18 bases separating them. Germline values: CDR1 MNHEY, CDR2 SVGAGI. The CDR3 covers 15 residues. As DNA, the CDR3 is TGTGCCAGCAGCCTCACAGGGCTTCGGGGCACTGAAGCTTTCTTT. Residues: CASSLTGLRGTEAFF.

This clone was counted between two and nine times. The V call is TRBV30, the J call TRBJ2-7, with D uncertain. This CDR3 has 12 amino acids. V was clipped by 2 bases and J by 3 bases, with 8 bases between them. Germline CDR1 is GTSNPN and CDR2 is SVGIG (reference sequence). The CDR3 region has the DNA TGTGCCTGGAGTACCTCGAACTACGAGCAGTACTTC. Translated: CAWSTSNYEQYF.

This chain links TRBV5-1 with TRBJ1-1, with D perhaps TRBD1 (5 bases). The CDR3 is made up of 15 amino acids. The V and J ends lost 2 bases and 5 bases respectively, with 16 bases between them. Germline V gene data show CDR1 as SGHRS and CDR2 as YFSETQ. CDR3 region: CASSFTGPGVTEAFF. The CDR3 DNA is TGCGCCAGCAGCTTCACCGGTCCGGGGGTGACTGAAGCTTTCTTT.